Described below is a single T cell receptor (beta chain) sequence and its context. The antigen this receptor binds is unknown. No much larger clone exists at a distance of one base, and base qualities are not known. The method was the immunoSEQ multiplex PCR assay. A mixture of 60 forward primers for TCR Vbeta segments and 13 reverse primers for TCR Jbeta segments was used in the multiplex PCR. The CDR3 region of rearranged TCR beta genes was amplified from genomic DNA by a multiplex PCR assay. On the Illumina HiSeq System, the amplified TCR beta libraries were sequenced as 87-base-pair reads. The study's own analysis went as follows. A later analysis counted tens of millions of unique TCR beta chains across the 600 to 850 repertoires, and around 9.9 million of these chains were shared by at least two donors. Raw reads were error-corrected and collapsed into unique sequences by a nearest-neighbor algorithm in which closely related sequences were merged to remove PCR and sequencing errors. Alignment of CDR3 sequences to IMGT reference sequences was used to assign V, D and J gene segments. For a sequence to be retained, a match of at least six nucleotides was required to both a V gene segment and a J gene segment. Rearrangements were classified as productive when the CDR3 lacked stop codons and remained in frame with V and J, and all other rearrangements were classified as non-productive. CDR3 was defined according to IMGT convention as the region running from the second conserved V-encoded cysteine to the conserved J-encoded phenylalanine. The earlier analysis of a few hundred of the donors excluded sequences that lacked an unambiguous match to a single V gene segment. An earlier analysis of a few hundred of the donors classified V segments as functional when productive rearrangements were above 56.7% and as segregating when the standard deviation between donors was above 5%. A statistical classification framework was built for diagnosing cytomegalovirus status from the catalog of TCR beta chain sequences. V and J gene assignment, in a later analysis, came from comparing TCR nucleotide sequences with IMGT/GENE-DB human TR gene sequences. Using the TCRdist pipeline, a later analysis assigned CDR3 sequences along with most-parsimonious VDJ recombination scenarios. In a later analysis, every TCR beta chain was defined by the combination of its CDR3 amino acid sequence and its V-gene family, and reads without a unique V-gene family were dropped. As a way to deal with suspected cross-contamination and a sequencing artifact, a later analysis dropped hundreds of nucleotide sequences that were highly shared and had low generation probability. For each public chain, a later analysis derived a clonal expansion index from normalized ranks of inferred template counts within each repertoire. A later analysis computed generation probabilities with a VDJ recombination model fitted to out-of-frame rearrangements, and checked the results against IGoR. Hypergeometric tests were used in a later analysis to score TCR-TCR, TCR-HLA and TCR-CMV co-occurrence, with a repertoire-size bias correction applied to the TCR pairs. To estimate false discovery rates, a later analysis permuted the HLA or CMV assignments 20 times. In a later analysis, co-occurring TCRs were grouped using DBSCAN, and TCRdist sequence similarity was added for clustering within HLA-allele-positive subsets. Co-occurrence clustering excluded repertoires with fewer than 30,000 or more than 120,000 public chains, plus five with anomalous nucleotide sharing. This is the immuneACCESS table as TCRdb keeps it, with only in-frame sequences that have V and J called. A part of the clones is gone; compared with another copy, unresolved V genes explain less than half, and the rest is unexplained. The D gene and trimming were derived from the DNA, and the V and J assignments and clone size from that table. The sample data list about 140,000 clones, and about three quarters of these were observed just once. More than 0.9% of the sample lies in the top ten.

The cohort was made up of 666 healthy bone marrow donors. All cohort members were sampled while nominally healthy, although unrecorded immune exposures were likely present. The donor tested CMV seropositive and was one of the 289 seropositive cohort members. Each donor provided a peripheral blood sample, and peripheral blood mononuclear cells were used for TCR beta sequencing. Genomic DNA was extracted from the blood cell samples with the Qiagen DNeasy Blood Extraction Kit. This record belongs to a study of cytomegalovirus exposure and HLA in healthy donors listed by TCRdb under 2017. For context, the study as a whole: In an earlier analysis of some 550 of the donors, 276 Gb of sequence data and 120 million or so unique TCR beta sequences from 150 million to 200 million T cells were reported. Donor age, sex, ethnicity and CMV serostatus were compiled together with the repertoire data. About 300 gigabases of sequencing data and 80 million or so unique TCR sequences were included in an early release covering roughly 700 HLA-typed donors. Along with the 666-subject first cohort, a separate validation cohort of 120 different subjects was used. In the later analysis, no new phenotypic data were used to find candidate immune exposures; instead, reliance was placed on TCR beta sequences and their occurrence across donors. In a later genetic analysis, genome-wide SNP genotypes for about 65% of the roughly 700 donors were used, and that subset was treated as a discovery cohort. Five DR-DQ haplotypes were handled as single units for association and clustering because linkage in the cohort was strong. The study used immunosequencing to profile the T cell repertoires of about 670 subjects and linked those repertoires to cytomegalovirus serostatus. HLA typing covered class I and class II loci at four-digit resolution. In an earlier analysis of 587 of the donors, high-throughput TCR beta sequencing was used to judge whether each TCR beta V gene segment behaved as functional or pseudogenic. To study patterns of TCR occurrence, a later analysis re-analyzed previously published TCR beta repertoires from under 750 donors and added high-resolution HLA genotyping. All discovery cohort repertoires had been generated using a single sequencing platform. To predict cytomegalovirus infection status, the study combined high-throughput TCR immunosequencing, statistical association of individual TCRs with disease status, and machine learning. The number of donors typed differed by locus, with roughly 629-640 for A, B, C, DRB1 and DQB1, approximately 500 for DQA1, over 600 for DPA1, and some 440 for DPB1. On average, 235,054 unique TCR beta nucleotide sequences were sequenced per donor among more than 350 genotyped donors of the cohort, with 15% to 20% of those sequences being non-productive. The genetic ancestry cluster associated with self-reported Caucasian donors included 81% of the 398 genotyped donors. The study was designed to test whether signatures of past pathogen exposure could be identified by cataloging public T cell receptors. Results the study describes overall, beyond this receptor: Some IMGT-functional V segments, including TRBV6-2 and TRBV6-3, could not be distinguished by the 87-base-pair reads and were therefore excluded. In vitro tests confirmed that a few of the cytomegalovirus-associated TCR beta chains recognize cytomegalovirus antigens. According to the authors, the approach could potentially be generalized to other disease states and immunological phenotypes. The classifier was reported to diagnose cytomegalovirus status with high specificity and sensitivity in both the original cohort and the validation cohort. A group of highly shared sequence variants was considered likely to be a technical artifact of the sequencing pipeline. Only TCR beta chains were sequenced in this cohort, and the absence of alpha or paired-chain data limited detectable features. A later analysis found that HLA-associated TCR beta chains were more clonally expanded and had lower generation probabilities than equally common non-associated chains. In the study, roughly 160 TCR beta chains were listed as associated with cytomegalovirus. A later analysis reported that several top co-occurrence clusters appeared linked to parvovirus B19, influenza, CMV and Epstein-Barr virus. Specific HLA alleles were associated with 16,951 TCR beta sequences at a false discovery rate of 0.05 in a later analysis. A further reported finding was that TCR beta sequences accurately predicted the HLA-A and HLA-B alleles for most subjects in the first cohort. A later analysis found that most CMV-associated TCR beta chains appeared HLA-restricted, with HLA associations seemingly driven largely by CMV exposure. While some public TCRs were present in many individuals, most TCR sequences turned up only very rarely across donors. Over 15 rarely observed V segments, including chromosome 9 orphons, were excluded from the earlier analysis of about 600 of the donors because counts were too low. Roughly uniform sequencing depth across donors was assumed in presence/absence analyses, although this assumption may not hold. Immune exposure information for the cohort was limited to CMV serostatus. Linkage disequilibrium might explain the correlated functional status among segregating V segments, but an unknown experimental factor could not be ruled out. A later genetic analysis reported fewer N-insertions in productive TCRs among donors in an Asian-associated ancestry cluster than the approximately 670-donor mean. V-gene and J-gene trimming of TCR beta chains was associated with a missense DCLRE1C variant in a later genetic analysis, and the association was replicated in an independent cohort. Because some donors lacked HLA typing at each locus, the association tests relied only on the typed subset. In a later analysis, the rate of TCR association differed among HLA loci, with DRB1 alleles having the most associated TCRs and HLA-C alleles having the fewest. In an earlier analysis of some 550 of the donors, most TCR beta V segments were observed in productive rearrangements about 87% or about 30% of the time, broadly matching IMGT annotations. Assigning TCR associations to individual alleles was difficult when HLA alleles, especially DR and DQ, strongly co-occurred.

V loses 5 bases, J loses 6 bases, and the germline ends lie 30 bases apart. CDR1 and CDR2, looked up from the germline V gene (reference sequence), are SEHNR and FQNEAQ. Including cysteine and phenylalanine, the CDR3 has 19 amino acids. The only DNA kept is the CDR3, 57 bases in frame from the first base. The chain is encoded by TRBV7-9 joined to TRBJ2-3; D gene: possibly TRBD2, on 6 matching bases. The sequence came from a male donor in good health and CMV-seropositive. The material sequenced was PBMCs. The DNA sequence reads TGTGCCAGCAGCCCCCCTTACCGTCTACAAGTTTCAAGCGGGGATACGCAGTATTTT. Its translation is CASSPPYRLQVSSGDTQYF.